This TCR beta chain was captured in a study of graft-versus-host responses after intestinal transplantation. The CDR3 loop spans 14 amino acids. Germline V gene sequence: CDR1 LNHDA, CDR2 SQIVND (reference sequence). Losses at the gene ends were 4 bases for V and 3 bases for J; bases not matched to a gene: 3. Turning to this clone: What it binds is not known.

The table came from immunoSEQ multiplex PCR; TCRdb's copy has only in-frame clones and leaves some out. Here the sample spans about 120,000 clones, 85% to 95% being singletons. The genes are TRBV19 and TRBJ2-1; 7 bases agree with TRBD2. Material: unstimulated CD8+ T cells sorted from spleen or lymph node cells, obtained before intestinal transplant. This TCR was recovered from a human donor who received an intestinal transplant. CDR3 DNA: TGTGCCAGTAGTACCGGGAGGATCTACAATGAGCAGTTCTTC. Protein sequence: CASSTGRIYNEQFF.